The entry that follows covers one T cell receptor (beta chain) sequence. The data were obtained in a study of blood T cell repertoires in COVID-19. Using immunoSEQ multiplex PCR, the repertoire was profiled, and TCRdb retains in-frame clones only, with some absent. Found here are approximately 82,000 clones, approximately 92% of them singletons; the top ten hold roughly 6.4%. From germline, CDR1 is SGHVS and CDR2 FQNEAQ. This CDR3 has 15 amino acids. V lost 2 bases and J lost 0, with 5 bases in between. This receptor was identified in a woman aged 60 to 75 with active COVID-19. The sequenced sample consisted of peripheral blood. This chain joins TRBV7-8 and TRBJ2-6; D is unresolved. CDR3 DNA sequence: TGTGCCAGCAGCTTAATAGACTCTGGGGCCAACGTCCTGACTTTC. It translates to CASSLIDSGANVLTF.